Below are 21 T cell receptor beta chains sequenced from a single sample in a study of T cell repertoires in cytomegalovirus infection. TCRdb re-called the reads with MiXCR, one entry per CDR3 protein. The sample has 120,000 to 150,000 distinct CDR3 sequences; roughly 6% are singletons. Sequenced: PBMCs. The receptor set was obtained from a human donor in good health (CMV status not recorded). Some clones in this sample may be carry-over from other donors' samples.

The rearrangement uses TRBV3-1 and TRBJ2-5; no firm D call. This CDR3 comprises 14 residues. The germline CDR1 and CDR2 sequences are LGHDT and YNNKEL (reference sequence). V lost 1 base and J lost 2, with 8 bases in between. CDR3 nucleotide sequence: TGTGCCAGCAGCCAAGCGGCCAGTCAAGAGACCCAGTACTTC. Translating gives CASSQAASQETQYF.

The chain joins TRBV4-1 to TRBJ1-2; D unclear. CDR3 length: 12 residues. CDR1 and CDR2 from the germline V gene are MGHRA and YSYEKL. The ends were cut back, 0 bases at V and 7 bases at J, with 6 bases in the middle. CDR3 residues: CASSQDSSGYTF. The CDR3 DNA reads TGCGCCAGCAGCCAAGATTCGAGTGGCTACACCTTC.

This clonotype was detected a few times. The CDR3 is CSARMGPWDTGELFF. The CDR3 nucleotides are TGCAGTGCCCGAATGGGCCCATGGGACACCGGGGAGCTGTTTTTT. This rearrangement joins TRBV20-1 to TRBJ2-2; D call uncertain. V was trimmed by 6 bases and J by 3 bases, leaving 17 bases between them. Looked up from germline, CDR1 is DFQATT and CDR2 is SNEGSKA (reference sequence). The CDR3 extends over 15 amino acids.

This clonotype was detected many times. The chain joins TRBV7-2 to TRBJ2-1; perhaps TRBD1 as D (5 bases). The germline gives CDR1 SGHTA, CDR2 FQGNSA. The CDR3 runs to 17 residues. Deletions cut 1 base from V and 0 bases from J, with 13 bases between. The DNA of the CDR3 is TGTGCCAGCAGCTTAGAAGACAGTGCCAGCTCCTACAATGAGCAGTTCTTC. Translated, it gives CASSLEDSASSYNEQFF.

This clonotype was recorded many times. The chain is built from TRBV11-1 and TRBJ2-5, with TRBD2 matching over 7 bases. The CDR3 is 16 residues long. After removal of 5 bases from V and 2 bases from J, the junction contained 11 bases not matched to a gene. CDR1 SGHAT and CDR2 FQDESV come from the germline V gene (reference sequence). CDR3 nucleotides: TGTGCCAGCAGCGCGCGGCGGCTAGCGGCACAAGAGACCCAGTACTTC. This codes for CASSARRLAAQETQYF. The full variable domain, in which reference TRBV11-1 and TRBJ2-5 provide the parts outside the CDR3, is EAEVAQSPRYKITEKSQAVAFWCDPISGHATLYWYRQILGQGPELLVQFQDESVVDDSQLPKDRFSAERLKGVDSTLKIQPAELGDSAMYLCASSARRLAAQETQYFGPGTRLLVL.

The chain couples TRBV25-1 to TRBJ1-2; D is unclear. From germline, CDR1 is MGHDK and CDR2 SYGVNS. The CDR3 is made up of 13 amino acids. Trimming shortened V by 5 bases and J by 3 bases, and 10 bases separated the two germline ends. CDR3 protein: CASSSRLDYGYTF. The CDR3 nucleotides read TGTGCCAGCAGTTCCAGACTCGACTATGGCTACACCTTC.

In this sample, this clonotype turned up many times. The V gene is TRBV7-2, the J gene TRBJ1-2; tentatively, D is TRBD1 (6 bases). The CDR3 covers 16 residues. In germline, CDR1 is SGHTA, CDR2 FQGNSA. V lost 4 bases, J lost 2 bases, and 17 bases lay in between. CDR3 DNA sequence: TGTGCCAGCAGCTCTTGGGCAGGGGCCACAAACTATGGCTACACCTTC. It specifies CASSSWAGATNYGYTF.

This sequence joins TRBV29-1 and TRBJ2-3, with TRBD2 matching over 12 bases. In germline, CDR1 is SQVTM, CDR2 ANQGSEA. J lost 11 bases, V lost 3 bases, and 9 bases had no gene match. The CDR3 has 14 residues. CDR3 in amino acids: CSVELAGGRWEQYF. Written as DNA, the CDR3 is TGCAGCGTTGAGCTAGCGGGGGGGCGCTGGGAGCAGTATTTT.

This clonotype was detected only a few times. The chain links TRBV9 to TRBJ2-3; a possible D gene is TRBD1 (5 bases). V shed 0 bases and J shed 3 bases, with 17 bases lying between them. The CDR3 totals 17 residues. Germline V gene lookup returns CDR1 SGDLS and CDR2 YYNGEE. CDR3 DNA: TGTGCCAGCAGCGTAGATCCTAGGGGTATGTCGACAGATACGCAGTATTTT. It translates to CASSVDPRGMSTDTQYF.

A note on this clonotype: A much larger clonotype is one base distant, so this may be a read error. V and J are TRBV5-1 and TRBJ1-1; perhaps TRBD1 as D (6 bases). Between the trimmed V and J ends, which lost 4 bases and 4 bases, there was a span of 17 bases. Germline-derived CDR1 and CDR2 are SGHRS and YFSETQ. The CDR3 contains 15 residues. The CDR3 DNA follows: TGCGCCAGCAGCCTCGGGACAAGGACGGGCACTGAAGCTTTCTTT. Translated, it gives CASSLGTRTGTEAFF.

V usage is TRBV10-3 and J usage is TRBJ2-3, with TRBD1 matching over 11 bases. The V gene end was trimmed by 0 bases and the J gene end by 0 bases; junction bases not matched to a gene: 5. This CDR3 has 18 amino acids. In germline, CDR1 is ENHRY, CDR2 SYGVKD. CDR3 residues: CAISESSWDRGSTDTQYF. The CDR3 nucleotides are TGTGCCATCAGTGAGTCCTCCTGGGACAGGGGGAGCACAGATACGCAGTATTTT.

The chain combines TRBV28 with TRBJ2-2; TRBD2 matches at 16 bases. Germline loops: CDR1 MDHEN, CDR2 SYDVKM. The CDR3 length is 17 residues. With 0 bases clipped from V and 6 bases from J, the junction kept 1 base outside the gene matches. The chain's CDR3 is CASSLWGLAGGPGELFF. CDR3 DNA sequence: TGTGCCAGCAGTTTATGGGGACTAGCGGGGGGGCCCGGGGAGCTGTTTTTT.

This clonotype was picked up many times. The chain uses TRBV20-1 and TRBJ2-7; unclear D gene. Germline CDR1 reads DFQATT; CDR2 reads SNEGSKA (reference sequence). Between the trimmed V and J ends, which lost 0 bases and 6 bases, there was a span of 12 bases. The CDR3 extends over 13 amino acids. The CDR3 nucleotides read TGCAGTGCTAGAGATCGTGGAGTCACCGAGCAGTACTTC. This sequence encodes CSARDRGVTEQYF.

In its sample, this clonotype was seen many times. The CDR3 reads CASSLLSGTDTQYF. DNA of the CDR3: TGTGCCAGCAGCTTATTATCCGGAACAGATACGCAGTATTTT. The J gene is TRBJ2-3, the V gene TRBV7-2; the D is unclear. CDR1 SGHTA and CDR2 FQGNSA come from the germline V gene. The CDR3 extends over 14 amino acids. V dropped 2 bases and J dropped 3 bases, with 9 bases sitting between them.

This clonotype appeared many times. The chain recombines TRBV12-3 or TRBV12-4 with TRBJ2-5; 8 positions agree with TRBD1. This CDR3 region has 14 residues. After removal of 6 bases from V and 4 bases from J, the junction contained 7 bases not matched to a gene. This CDR3 reads CASSLDRGAETQYF. CDR3 DNA: TGTGCCAGCAGCCTCGACAGGGGAGCAGAGACCCAGTACTTC.

In this sample, this clonotype turned up many times. The chain has TRBV6-2 or TRBV6-3 and TRBJ2-1; D ambiguous. V was trimmed by 2 bases and J by 4 bases, leaving 3 bases between them. The CDR3 consists of 12 residues. CDR1 is MNHEY, CDR2 SVGEGT, per germline. The CDR3 sequence: CASSYSYNEQFF. CDR3 DNA sequence: TGTGCCAGCAGTTACAGTTACAATGAGCAGTTCTTC.

This clonotype was seen ten or more times. The genes are TRBV29-1 and TRBJ2-7; TRBD2 matches 8 bases. Germline values: CDR1 SQVTM, CDR2 ANQGSEA. The V gene end was trimmed by 4 bases and the J gene end by 3 bases; junction bases not matched to a gene: 5. The CDR3 contains 13 residues. CDR3 nucleotide sequence: TGCAGCGTTGGGGGTAGCGGGGACTACGAGCAGTACTTC. Translated: CSVGGSGDYEQYF.

At least ten counts were recorded for this clonotype. The V call is TRBV7-2, the J call TRBJ2-7; D is undetermined. Trimming left V 1 base short and J 0 bases short, with 10 bases between. Germline-derived CDR1 and CDR2 are SGHTA and FQGNSA. This CDR3 comprises 15 residues. This CDR3 reads CASSLGRTSSYEQYF. The CDR3 DNA reads as TGTGCCAGCAGCTTAGGGCGGACGAGCTCCTACGAGCAGTACTTC.

This clonotype has ten or more counts. This chain connects TRBV7-2 to TRBJ2-5; 14 bases line up with TRBD2. The germline CDR1 and CDR2 sequences are SGHTA and FQGNSA. V dropped 7 bases and J dropped 5; count of bases not matched to a gene: 18. This CDR3 is 19 amino acids long. The CDR3 bases are TGTGCCAGCACCCCAGGGACGGAATGGACTAGCGGGAGGTTTGAGACCCAGTACTTC. Its protein product is CASTPGTEWTSGRFETQYF.

This rearrangement joins TRBV7-8 to TRBJ2-3; 12 bases match TRBD2. This CDR3 has 15 amino acids. Germline CDR1 and CDR2: SGHVS and FQNEAQ. V lost 6 bases to trimming and J lost 3 bases; unmatched junction nucleotides: 4. DNA of the CDR3: TGTGCCAGCAGGTCCCTAGCGGGGGGGACAGATACGCAGTATTTT. As protein: CASRSLAGGTDTQYF.

This clonotype was seen at least ten times. In DNA, the CDR3 is TGTGCCAGCAGCGTAGACCGGGACACCTATCAGCCCCAGCATTTT. Amino acid sequence: CASSVDRDTYQPQHF. The genes are TRBV7-2 and TRBJ1-5, with D possibly TRBD1 on 6 matching bases. CDR3 length equals 15 residues. Germline lookup yields CDR1 SGHTA and CDR2 FQGNSA. V gave up 5 bases and J gave up 5 bases, with 16 bases separating them.